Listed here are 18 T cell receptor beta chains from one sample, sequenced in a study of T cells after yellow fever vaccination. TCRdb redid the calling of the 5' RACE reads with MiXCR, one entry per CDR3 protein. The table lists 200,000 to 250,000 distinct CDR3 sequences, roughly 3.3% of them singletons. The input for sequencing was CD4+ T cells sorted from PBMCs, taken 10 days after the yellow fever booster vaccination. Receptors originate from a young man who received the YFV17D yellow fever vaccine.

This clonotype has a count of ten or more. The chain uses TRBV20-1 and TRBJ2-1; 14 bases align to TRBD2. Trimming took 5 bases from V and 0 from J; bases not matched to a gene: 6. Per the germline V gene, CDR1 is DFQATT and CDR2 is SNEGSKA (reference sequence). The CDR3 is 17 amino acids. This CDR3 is CSAHPTSGGGSYNEQFF. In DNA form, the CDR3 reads TGCAGTGCTCACCCGACTAGCGGGGGGGGCTCCTACAATGAGCAGTTCTTC.

Here the CDR3 DNA reads TGTGCCAGCATAAAGTCCGATTTTGGAAACACCATATATTTT. Protein: CASIKSDFGNTIYF. The chain uses TRBV7-2 and TRBJ1-3; D call uncertain. Germline V gives CDR1 SGHTA, CDR2 FQGNSA. The CDR3 is 14 residues long. V lost 7 bases, J lost 3 bases, and 13 bases lay in between.

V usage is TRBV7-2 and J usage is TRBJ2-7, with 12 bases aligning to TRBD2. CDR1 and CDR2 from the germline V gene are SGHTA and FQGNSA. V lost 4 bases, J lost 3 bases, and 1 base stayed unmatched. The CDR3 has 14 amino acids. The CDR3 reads CASSWTSGDYEQYF. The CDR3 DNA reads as TGTGCCAGCAGCTGGACTAGCGGGGACTACGAGCAGTACTTC.

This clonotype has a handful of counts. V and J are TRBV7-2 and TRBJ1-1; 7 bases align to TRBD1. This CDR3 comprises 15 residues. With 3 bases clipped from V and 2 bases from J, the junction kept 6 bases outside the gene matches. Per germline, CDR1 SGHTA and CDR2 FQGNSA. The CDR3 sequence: CASSFGTVFNTEAFF. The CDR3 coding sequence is TGTGCCAGCAGCTTCGGGACAGTTTTCAACACTGAAGCTTTCTTT.

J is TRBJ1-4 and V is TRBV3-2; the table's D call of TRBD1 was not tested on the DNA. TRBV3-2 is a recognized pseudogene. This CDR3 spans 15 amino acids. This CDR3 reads CASSNPGQGNEKLFF. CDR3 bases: TGTGCCAGCAGCAACCCGGGACAGGGGAATGAAAAACTGTTTTTT.

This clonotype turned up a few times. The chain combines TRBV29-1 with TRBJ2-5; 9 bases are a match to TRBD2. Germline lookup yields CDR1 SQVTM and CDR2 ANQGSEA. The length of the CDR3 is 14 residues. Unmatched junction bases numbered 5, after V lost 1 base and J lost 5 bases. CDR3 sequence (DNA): TGCAGCGTTGAAGTAGCGGGGGTGATGGAGACCCAGTACTTC. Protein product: CSVEVAGVMETQYF.

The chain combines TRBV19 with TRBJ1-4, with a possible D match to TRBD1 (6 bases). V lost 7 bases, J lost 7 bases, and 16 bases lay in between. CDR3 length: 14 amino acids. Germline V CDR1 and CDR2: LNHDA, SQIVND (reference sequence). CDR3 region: CASTPTAGAEKLFF. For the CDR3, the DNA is TGTGCCAGTACCCCGACGGCAGGGGCTGAAAAACTGTTTTTT.

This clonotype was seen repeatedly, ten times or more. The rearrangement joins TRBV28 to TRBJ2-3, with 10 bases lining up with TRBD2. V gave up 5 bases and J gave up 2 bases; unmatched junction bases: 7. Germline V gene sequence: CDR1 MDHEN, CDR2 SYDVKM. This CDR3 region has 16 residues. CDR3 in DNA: TGTGCCAGCAGTCTTGGACTAGCGGACTCCACAGATACGCAGTATTTT. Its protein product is CASSLGLADSTDTQYF.

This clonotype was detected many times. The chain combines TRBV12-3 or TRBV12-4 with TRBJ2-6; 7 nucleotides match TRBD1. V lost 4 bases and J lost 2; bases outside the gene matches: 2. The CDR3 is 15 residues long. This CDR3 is CASSWDSAGANVLTF. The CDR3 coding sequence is TGTGCCAGCAGTTGGGACAGCGCTGGGGCCAACGTCCTGACTTTC.

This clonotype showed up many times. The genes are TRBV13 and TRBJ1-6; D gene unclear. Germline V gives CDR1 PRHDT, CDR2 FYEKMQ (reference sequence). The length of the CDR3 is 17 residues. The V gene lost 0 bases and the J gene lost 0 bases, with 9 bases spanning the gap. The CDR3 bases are TGTGCCAGCAGCTTAGGGCGACACGGCTCCTATAATTCACCCCTCCACTTT. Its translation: CASSLGRHGSYNSPLHF.

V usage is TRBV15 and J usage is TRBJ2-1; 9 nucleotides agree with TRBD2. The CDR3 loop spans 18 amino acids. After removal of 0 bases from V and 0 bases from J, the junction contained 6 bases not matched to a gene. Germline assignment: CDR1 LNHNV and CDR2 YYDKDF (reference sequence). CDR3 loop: CATSREGGGVSSYNEQFF. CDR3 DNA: TGTGCCACCAGCAGAGAGGGCGGGGGGGTGAGCTCCTACAATGAGCAGTTCTTC.

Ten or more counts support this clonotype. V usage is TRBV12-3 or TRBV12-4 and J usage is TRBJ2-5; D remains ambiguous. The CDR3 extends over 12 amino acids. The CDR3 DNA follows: TGTGCGTCGGCCCTCGACCGGGAGACCCAGTACTTC. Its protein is CASALDRETQYF.

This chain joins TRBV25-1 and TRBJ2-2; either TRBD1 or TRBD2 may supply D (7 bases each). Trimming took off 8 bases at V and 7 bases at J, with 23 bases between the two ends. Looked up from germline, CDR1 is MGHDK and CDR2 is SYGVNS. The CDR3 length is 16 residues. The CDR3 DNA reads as TGTGCCAGCGGTTCCGTGGGAGGGGGCGAGATCGGGGAGCTGTTTTTT. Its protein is CASGSVGGGEIGELFF.

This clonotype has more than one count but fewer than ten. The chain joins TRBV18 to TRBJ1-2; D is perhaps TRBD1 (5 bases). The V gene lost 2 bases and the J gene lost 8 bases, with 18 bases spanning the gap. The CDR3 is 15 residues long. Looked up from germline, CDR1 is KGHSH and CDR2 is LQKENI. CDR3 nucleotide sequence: TGTGCCAGCTCACCAGCAGGGTTCCTGTTAAAGGGCTACACCTTC. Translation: CASSPAGFLLKGYTF.

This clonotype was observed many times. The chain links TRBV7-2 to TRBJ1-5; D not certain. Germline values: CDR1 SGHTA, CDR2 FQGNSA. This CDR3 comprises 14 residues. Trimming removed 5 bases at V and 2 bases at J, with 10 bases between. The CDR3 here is CASSPLSGNQPQHF. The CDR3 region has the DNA TGTGCCAGCAGCCCCTTATCGGGCAATCAGCCCCAGCATTTT.

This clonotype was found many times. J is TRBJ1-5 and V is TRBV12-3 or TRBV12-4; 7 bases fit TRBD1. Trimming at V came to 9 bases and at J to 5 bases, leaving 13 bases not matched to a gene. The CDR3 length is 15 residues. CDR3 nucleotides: TGTGCCAGTAGAAGCCCGGGACAGCGCTATCAGCCCCAGCATTTT. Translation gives CASRSPGQRYQPQHF.

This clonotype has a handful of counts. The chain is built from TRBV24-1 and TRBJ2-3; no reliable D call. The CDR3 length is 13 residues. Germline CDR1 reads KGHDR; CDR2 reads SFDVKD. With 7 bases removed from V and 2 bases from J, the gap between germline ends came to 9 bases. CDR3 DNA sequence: TGTGCCACCAGCATATCATCCACAGATACGCAGTATTTT. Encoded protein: CATSISSTDTQYF.

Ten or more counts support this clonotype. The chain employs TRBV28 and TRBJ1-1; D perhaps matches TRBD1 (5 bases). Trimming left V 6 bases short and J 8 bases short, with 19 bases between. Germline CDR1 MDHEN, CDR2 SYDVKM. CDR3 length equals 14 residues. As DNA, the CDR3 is TGTGCCAGCAGGTCCGCCGGGACGACGATCGAAGCTTTCTTT. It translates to CASRSAGTTIEAFF.